Below, 12 T cell receptor beta chains from the same sample are listed, as sequenced in a study of shared T cell receptors in the human thymus. Assay used: immunoSEQ multiplex PCR; TCRdb lists only in-frame clones, some missing. The sample has hundreds of thousands of clones, around 87% seen once. These records were also assigned to another study, of human thymus T cells.

Sequencing was performed on thymocytes. These receptors originate from a boy under three years old with a congenital heart defect.

Here the CDR3 DNA reads TGTGCCAGCAGCGGGATCTCCTACAATGAGCAGTTCTTC. It codes for CASSGISYNEQFF. J is TRBJ2-1 and V is TRBV27; D perhaps matches TRBD2 (5 bases). There are 13 residues in the CDR3. CDR1 and CDR2 from the germline V gene are MNHEY and SMNVEV (reference sequence). The V end lost 6 bases, the J end lost 0 bases, and 6 bases lay between the germline ends.

V and J are TRBV4-1 and TRBJ2-4; 14 bases match TRBD2. V lost 0 bases, J lost 0 bases, and 13 bases stayed unmatched. The CDR3 covers 22 residues. In germline, CDR1 is MGHRA, CDR2 YSYEKL. The CDR3 loop is CASSQDGAGLAGVQLAKNIQYF. The CDR3 DNA reads as TGCGCCAGCAGCCAAGATGGTGCGGGACTAGCGGGGGTCCAACTAGCCAAAAACATTCAGTACTTC.

This clone was seen a few times. V and J are TRBV4-3 and TRBJ1-2, with a tentative D call TRBD1 (5 bases). In germline, CDR1 is LGHNA, CDR2 YSLEER. Trimming stripped 0 bases from V and 6 bases from J, with 14 bases between. There are 15 residues in the CDR3. The CDR3 loop reads CASSQEGVWADGYTF. As DNA, the CDR3 is TGCGCCAGCAGCCAAGAAGGGGTCTGGGCGGATGGCTACACCTTC.

This clone has only one observation. The gene calls are TRBV10-3 and TRBJ2-2; a weak D match, TRBD1 (5 bases). Germline-derived CDR1 and CDR2 are ENHRY and SYGVKD. V lost 6 bases and J lost 0, with 11 bases in between. The CDR3 sequence is 15 residues long. Here the CDR3 reads CAIRAGNPNTGELFF. CDR3 DNA: TGTGCCATCAGAGCAGGGAACCCGAACACCGGGGAGCTGTTTTTT.

This clone was seen just once. This chain connects TRBV19 to TRBJ2-5, with unresolved D. Trimming cost V 5 bases and J 1 base, with 8 bases left between them. The CDR3 covers 13 residues. The V gene's germline CDR1 is LNHDA and CDR2 SQIVND (reference sequence). For the CDR3, the DNA is TGTGCCAGTAGTGTAATCTCCCAAGAGACCCAGTACTTC. Its protein is CASSVISQETQYF.

The sample holds one count of this clone. The V and J genes are TRBV15 and TRBJ1-5, with D maybe TRBD1 (6 bases). CDR3 length: 19 amino acids. Per germline, CDR1 LNHNV and CDR2 YYDKDF (reference sequence). Trimming took off 2 bases at V and 0 bases at J, with 20 bases between the two ends. CDR3 nucleotides: TGTGCCACCAGCAGAAACACACAAACAGGGAACAATAGCAATCAGCCCCAGCATTTT. Protein product: CATSRNTQTGNNSNQPQHF.

About this clone itself: This CDR3 is also generated by other DNA sequences in the sample. V usage is TRBV2 and J usage is TRBJ1-6, with TRBD1 as a possible D gene (6 bases). With 5 bases removed from V and 0 bases from J, the gap between germline ends came to 11 bases. This CDR3 is 16 amino acids long. CDR1 and CDR2 (germline): SNHLY, FYNNEI. The CDR3 here is CASSQDRASYNSPLHF. The CDR3, as DNA: TGTGCCAGCAGTCAGGACAGAGCCTCCTATAATTCACCCCTCCACTTT.

J is TRBJ2-1 and V is TRBV19, with 8 bases matching TRBD1. The CDR3 loop spans 15 amino acids. Germline values: CDR1 LNHDA, CDR2 SQIVND (reference sequence). Losses at the gene ends were 5 bases for V and 12 bases for J; bases not matched to a gene: 15. CDR3 DNA: TGTGCCAGTAGTGAACGACGGGACAGGTATAATCGGCAGTTCTTC. Protein: CASSERRDRYNRQFF. Supplemented by reference TRBV19 and TRBJ2-1, the full variable domain reads DGGITQSPKYLFRKEGQNVTLSCEQNLNHDAMYWYRQDPGQGLRLIYYSQIVNDFQKGDIAEGYSVSREKKESFPLTVTSAQKNPTAFYLCASSERRDRYNRQFFGPGTRLTVL.

This sequence joins TRBV5-1 and TRBJ2-1; D remains unclear. In germline, CDR1 is SGHRS, CDR2 YFSETQ. This CDR3 spans 13 amino acids. Trimming stripped 0 bases from V and 5 bases from J, with 6 bases between. This CDR3 is CASSLARDNEQFF. As DNA, the CDR3 is TGCGCCAGCAGCTTGGCTCGGGACAATGAGCAGTTCTTC.

The chain employs TRBV6-5 and TRBJ1-6, with D perhaps matching TRBD1 (6 bases). The V gene's germline CDR1 is MNHEY and CDR2 SVGAGI. The CDR3 runs to 15 residues. Trimming removed 8 bases at V and 14 bases at J, with 25 bases between. The DNA of the CDR3 is TGTGCCAGCCGGAGCCCACAGGGCACAAACAAGTCCCTCCACTTT. Translation: CASRSPQGTNKSLHF.

In its sample, this clone was seen once. J is TRBJ1-6 and V is TRBV28; TRBD1 aligns across 7 bases. Germline CDR1 reads MDHEN; CDR2 reads SYDVKM. The CDR3 loop spans 16 amino acids. Trimming took 6 bases from V and 9 from J; bases not matched to a gene: 14. CDR3 loop: CASSRDSFPGGSPLHF. The CDR3 region has the DNA TGTGCCAGCAGCCGTGACAGTTTCCCAGGGGGTTCACCCCTCCACTTT.

The chain has TRBV4-1 and TRBJ1-6, with 8 bases aligning to TRBD1. CDR3 length equals 19 residues. V shed 0 bases, J shed 7 bases, and the junction held 14 bases outside the gene matches. Germline values: CDR1 MGHRA, CDR2 YSYEKL. CDR3 nucleotides: TGCGCCAGCAGCCAAGATCTGCCGAGGGACAGGCAATGGAATTCACCCCTCCACTTT. As protein: CASSQDLPRDRQWNSPLHF.